Listed below are T cell receptor beta chains from one sample, sequenced in a study of blood T cell repertoires in COVID-19. TCRdb keeps only in-frame clones here, not all; method: immunoSEQ multiplex PCR. The sample includes around 100,000 clones, about nine tenths seen only once; the top ten take about 4%. The source material was peripheral blood. Every receptor here comes from a young man with acute or convalescent COVID-19. The CDR3 runs from the conserved cysteine through the conserved F or W. Each record gives: J gene, D gene, V gene, clone size, CDR3 protein, CDR3 DNA. The D gene is left open where the match is weak. Clone size is stated in some rows and not others, as once, few, many or a class when expanded.

TRBJ1-2 | TRBD1 | TRBV29-1 | - | CSVGQGADYGYTF | TGCAGCGTAGGACAGGGGGCTGACTATGGCTACACCTTC
TRBJ1-1 | TRBD1 | TRBV11-2 | - | CASSRDRENTEAFF | TGTGCCAGCAGCCGGGACAGGGAGAACACTGAAGCTTTCTTT
TRBJ2-5 | - | TRBV5-1 | - | CASSLWGLSQETQYF | TGCGCCAGCAGCTTGTGGGGACTGAGTCAAGAGACCCAGTACTTC
TRBJ2-7 | TRBD1 | TRBV4-2 | - | CASSHLGQDLVAEQYF | TGTGCCAGCAGCCATCTGGGACAGGATTTAGTAGCCGAGCAGTACTTC
TRBJ2-7 | TRBD1 | TRBV6-4 | few | CASTAYRGKPYEQYF | TGTGCCAGCACCGCCTACAGGGGGAAGCCCTACGAGCAGTACTTC
TRBJ2-7 | TRBD1 | TRBV19 | - | CASSTGPGGSHEQYF | TGTGCCAGTAGTACCGGCCCAGGGGGATCCCACGAGCAGTACTTC
TRBJ1-5 | TRBD1 | TRBV15 | - | CATSWTGGSQPQHF | TGTGCCACCAGCTGGACAGGGGGCAGTCAGCCCCAGCATTTT
TRBJ1-1 | - | TRBV5-1 | - | CASSFQTGNTEAFF | TGCGCCAGCAGCTTCCAAACCGGGAACACTGAAGCTTTCTTT
TRBJ2-1 | - | TRBV9 | - | CASSVAESQGLFLDHEQFF | TGTGCCAGCAGCGTAGCTGAGAGCCAGGGTCTATTTTTGGACCATGAGCAGTTCTTC
TRBJ1-2 | TRBD1 | TRBV6-4 | - | CASSDPPRTGGGVGYTF | TGTGCCAGCAGTGACCCGCCGCGGACAGGGGGAGGTGTTGGCTACACCTTC
TRBJ1-1 | - | TRBV19 | - | CASSMRRNTEAFF | TGTGCCAGTAGTATGAGGAGGAACACTGAAGCTTTCTTT
TRBJ1-1 | TRBD1 | TRBV11-2 | - | CASSLRGQINTEAFF | TGTGCCAGCAGCTTAAGGGGACAGATTAACACTGAAGCTTTCTTT
TRBJ2-5 | TRBD2 | TRBV6-5 | - | CASSYGLWGGRETQYF | TGTGCCAGCAGTTACGGCCTGTGGGGGGGTCGGGAGACCCAGTACTTC
TRBJ2-6 | TRBD1 | TRBV5-1 | - | CASSLEGQGPAGANVLTF | TGCGCCAGCAGCTTGGAGGGACAGGGTCCGGCTGGGGCCAACGTCCTGACTTTC
TRBJ1-1 | - | TRBV5-1 | - | CASRTGYNTEAFF | TGCGCCAGCAGGACAGGATACAACACTGAAGCTTTCTTT
TRBJ2-3 | TRBD2 | TRBV12-5 | - | CASGSILAGAPTDTQYF | TGTGCTAGTGGTTCCATTTTAGCGGGAGCCCCCACAGATACGCAGTATTTT
TRBJ2-5 | - | TRBV27 | - | CASSLRTTQETQYF | TGTGCCAGCAGTTTAAGGACTACCCAAGAGACCCAGTACTTC
TRBJ2-1 | - | TRBV5-1 | - | CASSTRTDNNEQFF | TGCGCCAGCAGCACACGGACAGACAACAATGAGCAGTTCTTC
TRBJ1-3 | TRBD1 | TRBV7-9 | few | CASSPQGVAGNTIYF | TGTGCCAGCAGCCCGCAGGGGGTGGCTGGAAACACCATATATTTT
TRBJ1-2 | - | TRBV11-2 | - | CASSSASIGTGPYGYTF | TGTGCCAGCAGCTCCGCCTCTATAGGAACAGGGCCCTATGGCTACACCTTC
TRBJ1-5 | TRBD1 | TRBV6-5 | - | CASSRQGQPQHF | TGTGCCAGCAGTAGACAGGGTCAGCCCCAGCATTTT
TRBJ1-1 | - | TRBV19 | - | CASSPSGNTEAFF | TGTGCCAGTAGTCCCTCCGGGAACACTGAAGCTTTCTTT
TRBJ2-2 | TRBD2 | TRBV30 | - | CAWSGLAGATGELFF | TGTGCCTGGAGTGGACTAGCGGGGGCAACCGGGGAGCTGTTTTTT
TRBJ2-7 | TRBD2 | TRBV7-9 | - | CASSPKRTSSYEQYF | TGTGCCAGCAGCCCTAAACGGACTAGCTCCTACGAGCAGTACTTC
TRBJ2-3 | - | TRBV27 | - | CASSSYLGTDTQYF | TGTGCCAGCAGTTCGTACTTAGGCACAGATACGCAGTATTTT
TRBJ2-7 | - | TRBV19 | - | CASSYRLYSYEQYF | TGTGCCAGTAGTTATAGACTTTACTCCTACGAGCAGTACTTC
TRBJ2-1 | TRBD2 | TRBV5-1 | - | CASSPFLAAAYNEQFF | TGCGCCAGCAGCCCTTTCCTAGCGGCGGCCTACAATGAGCAGTTCTTC
TRBJ2-5 | TRBD1 | TRBV5-1 | once | CASSQGTVQETQYF | TGCGCCAGCAGCCAAGGGACAGTCCAAGAGACCCAGTACTTC
TRBJ1-6 | TRBD1 | TRBV6-5 | once | CASRSDRDRGSPLHF | TGTGCCAGCAGATCGGACAGGGACAGGGGTTCACCCCTCCACTTT
TRBJ2-1 | TRBD2 | TRBV10-2 | once | CAIEIAGGTYNEQFF | TGCGCCATCGAGATAGCGGGAGGAACCTACAATGAGCAGTTCTTC
TRBJ1-2 | - | TRBV9 | - | CASSDLGSDFYGYTF | TGTGCCAGCAGCGACTTAGGCAGTGACTTCTATGGCTACACCTTC
TRBJ1-3 | - | TRBV5-6 | - | CASSPEGVRSGNTIYF | TGTGCCAGCAGCCCCGAGGGCGTAAGATCAGGAAACACCATATATTTT
TRBJ2-7 | - | TRBV5-1 | - | CASSRSSGRTPSHYEQYF | TGCGCCAGCAGCCGTTCCTCGGGAAGGACTCCGAGCCACTACGAGCAGTACTTC
TRBJ1-1 | - | TRBV28 | - | CATLDRNTEAFF | TGTGCCACCCTGGACAGGAACACTGAAGCTTTCTTT
TRBJ2-1 | TRBD1 | TRBV14 | - | CASSQDKGAISYNEQFF | TGTGCCAGCAGCCAAGATAAGGGGGCCATCTCCTACAATGAGCAGTTCTTC
TRBJ1-5 | - | TRBV2 | - | CASSEGRASNQPQHF | TGTGCCAGCAGTGAAGGCAGGGCGAGCAATCAGCCCCAGCATTTT
TRBJ2-1 | - | TRBV19 | - | CASSQGPDNEQFF | TGTGCCAGTAGTCAGGGCCCGGACAATGAGCAGTTCTTC
TRBJ1-3 | - | TRBV12-5 | - | CASGSTGLSGNTIYF | TGTGCTAGTGGTTCCACAGGCCTCTCTGGAAACACCATATATTTT
TRBJ2-1 | TRBD2 | TRBV18 | - | CASSPPTTSGRAYEQFF | TGTGCCAGCTCACCACCGACGACTAGCGGGAGGGCCTATGAGCAGTTCTTC
TRBJ2-7 | TRBD2 | TRBV5-6 | - | CASSPYSGSYEQYF | TGTGCCAGCAGCCCATATAGCGGGAGCTACGAGCAGTACTTC
TRBJ1-4 | - | TRBV19 | - | CASSQDSPRGKLFF | TGTGCCAGTAGTCAGGACTCCCCTCGTGGAAAACTGTTTTTT